The 10 T cell receptor beta chains given below trace back to one sample, sequenced in a study of blood T cell repertoires in COVID-19. Some clones are missing from TCRdb's copy, which holds only in-frame ones; the method was immunoSEQ multiplex PCR. The table has over 300,000 clones, under 90% seen once. The source material was PBMCs or T cells enriched from blood (not recorded which). These TCRs come from a woman in her late teens or twenties who had recovered from COVID-19.

This chain links TRBV29-1 with TRBJ1-2, with D possibly TRBD1 on 5 matching bases. This CDR3 has 12 residues. CDR1 SQVTM and CDR2 ANQGSEA come from the germline V gene. Trimming took off 6 bases at V and 4 bases at J, with 12 bases between the two ends. For the CDR3, the DNA is TGCAGCGTCTCGCCGGGGGGCTATGGCTACACCTTC. This translates into CSVSPGGYGYTF. The entire variable domain, with the rest obtained from reference TRBV29-1 and TRBJ1-2, is as follows: SAVISQKPSRDICQRGTSLTIQCQVDSQVTMMFWYRQQPGQSLTLIATANQGSEATYESGFVIDKFPISRPNLTFSTLTVSNMSPEDSSIYLCSVSPGGYGYTFGSGTRLTVV.

This clone has a single count. The chain joins TRBV27 to TRBJ2-2; 9 nucleotides agree with TRBD2. The V gene's germline CDR1 is MNHEY and CDR2 SMNVEV (reference sequence). V shed 3 bases and J 3 bases; nucleotides not matched to a gene: 11. This CDR3 is 18 amino acids long. The CDR3 sequence: CASSFKPLTSGYTGELFF. For the CDR3, the DNA is TGTGCCAGCAGTTTTAAACCCCTGACTAGCGGATACACCGGGGAGCTGTTTTTT.

The chain recombines TRBV12-3 or TRBV12-4 with TRBJ1-5; no clear D gene. The V gene lost 4 bases and the J gene lost 5 bases, with 9 bases spanning the gap. This CDR3 has 13 residues. The CDR3 is CASSYSIHQPQHF. CDR3 bases: TGTGCCAGCAGTTACAGTATACATCAGCCCCAGCATTTT.

V usage is TRBV27 and J usage is TRBJ1-5, with D possibly matching TRBD1 (5 bases). CDR1 and CDR2 (germline): MNHEY, SMNVEV (reference sequence). V was cut by 6 bases and J by 1 base, with 16 bases left in between. CDR3 length: 16 residues. The CDR3, as DNA: TGTGCCAGCAGCGGGGGTGCAGGCTTAAGCAATCAGCCCCAGCATTTT. Translation gives CASSGGAGLSNQPQHF.

The rearrangement joins TRBV4-1 to TRBJ2-7; D is unclear. The V gene lost 6 bases and the J gene lost 3 bases, with 18 bases spanning the gap. The CDR3 contains 15 residues. Germline CDR1 is MGHRA and CDR2 is YSYEKL. CDR3 DNA sequence: TGCGCCAGCAGTCGAAATCCAGTTTCCAACTACGAGCAGTACTTC. It specifies CASSRNPVSNYEQYF.

The chain uses TRBV2 and TRBJ2-2; 10 bases agree with TRBD2. In germline, CDR1 is SNHLY, CDR2 FYNNEI. There are 16 residues in the CDR3. The J segment lost 6 bases and the V segment lost 6 bases, leaving 10 bases of the junction unmatched. The CDR3 DNA reads TGTGCCAGCAGCCCCGAGGCTAGCGGGAGCCCCGGGGAGCTGTTTTTT. Amino acids: CASSPEASGSPGELFF.

This chain links TRBV2 with TRBJ2-7; 7 bases line up with TRBD1. Germline V CDR1 and CDR2: SNHLY, FYNNEI. V trimming: 6 bases; J trimming: 3 bases; junction bases outside the gene matches: 11. The CDR3 runs 15 residues. CDR3 in DNA: TGTGCCAGCAGCAGGAGGCTGGCAGGGGGCTACGAGCAGTACTTC. It translates to CASSRRLAGGYEQYF.

V gene TRBV7-9 combines with J gene TRBJ1-2, with 7 bases fitting TRBD1. There are 13 residues in the CDR3. Germline-derived CDR1 and CDR2 are SEHNR and FQNEAQ (reference sequence). V shed 3 bases and J 13 bases; nucleotides not matched to a gene: 11. CDR3 in amino acids: CASSLTLETGFTF. The CDR3 region has the DNA TGTGCCAGCAGCTTGACTTTAGAGACAGGGTTCACCTTC.

The genes are TRBV24-1 and TRBJ2-6; possibly TRBD1 for D (5 bases). V was trimmed by 5 bases and J by 2 bases, leaving 9 bases between them. In germline, CDR1 is KGHDR, CDR2 SFDVKD. This CDR3 is built from 15 residues. CDR3 bases: TGTGCCACCAGTGGTTCGACAGCTGGGGCCAACGTCCTGACTTTC. This gives the protein CATSGSTAGANVLTF.

V is TRBV11-2 and J is TRBJ1-2; D is perhaps TRBD1 (6 bases). V dropped 6 bases and J dropped 4 bases, with 15 bases sitting between them. The CDR3 has 14 residues. Germline lookup yields CDR1 SGHAT and CDR2 FQNNGV. Here the CDR3 DNA reads TGTGCCAGCAGTCCCCACGGGGGGCCCTATGGCTACACCTTC. Its protein is CASSPHGGPYGYTF.